The present T cell receptor (beta chain) was sequenced within a study of beta chain features in type 1 diabetes. As regards this clone: Its target is not known.

General observations from the study: Significant though moderate, a shortening of TCRB CDR3s appeared in all four CD4+ subsets of Type 1 diabetes patients.

The investigators reverse transcribed all of the isolated RNA, so they sequenced expressed TCRB transcripts. Sequencing was performed with immunoSEQ multiplex PCR; in TCRdb, only in-frame clones are kept and a portion is missing. The repertoire consists of nearly 700,000 clones, with around an eighth occurring once and the leading ten covering approximately 0.022%. The CDR3 consists of 18 residues. CDR1 and CDR2 (germline): MGHRA, YSYEKL. Trimming shortened V by 0 bases and J by 0 bases, and 15 bases separated the two germline ends. The receptor was isolated from a man aged 18 to 29 with type 1 diabetes. Specimen: naive CD4+ T cells from blood. V gene TRBV4-1 combines with J gene TRBJ1-3; tentative D call: TRBD1 (5 bases). The CDR3 reads CASSQDWAGRYSGNTIYF. Here the CDR3 DNA reads TGCGCCAGCAGCCAAGATTGGGCAGGGCGATACTCTGGAAACACCATATATTTT.